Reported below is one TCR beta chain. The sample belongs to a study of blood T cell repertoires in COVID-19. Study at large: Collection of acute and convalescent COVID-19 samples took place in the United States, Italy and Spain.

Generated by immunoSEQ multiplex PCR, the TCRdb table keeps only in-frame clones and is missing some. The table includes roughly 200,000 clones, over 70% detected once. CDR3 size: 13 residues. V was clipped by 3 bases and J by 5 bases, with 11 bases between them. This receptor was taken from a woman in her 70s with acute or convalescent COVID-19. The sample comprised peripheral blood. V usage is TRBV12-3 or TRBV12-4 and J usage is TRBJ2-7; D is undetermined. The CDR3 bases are TGTGCCAGCAGTTTTCGGCTAGAGAACGAGCAGTACTTC. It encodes CASSFRLENEQYF.